The 16 T cell receptor beta chains below all came from one sample that was sequenced in a study of blood T cell repertoires in COVID-19. The repertoire was sequenced with immunoSEQ multiplex PCR; TCRdb's copy has only in-frame clones and lacks some. The sample lists some 290,000 clones, around nine tenths seen once, with over 8.5% in the top ten. The specimen was peripheral blood. Receptors originate from a woman aged 30 to 39 with COVID-19, enrolled during active disease.

The chain is built from TRBV19 and TRBJ1-2, with D perhaps TRBD1 (6 bases). This CDR3 is built from 14 residues. The germline V and J ends were trimmed by 5 bases and 1 base, with 11 bases remaining between them. Germline V gene sequence: CDR1 LNHDA, CDR2 SQIVND (reference sequence). In DNA, the CDR3 is TGTGCCAGTAGTGCGGGGGCGCGTAACTATGGCTACACCTTC. Residues: CASSAGARNYGYTF.

CDR3 amino acids: CASSQVGGGWEQYF. The CDR3 DNA reads as TGTGCCAGCAGCCAAGTCGGCGGGGGCTGGGAGCAGTACTTC. The chain carries TRBV3-1 (or the pseudogene TRBV3-2) and TRBJ2-7; D might be TRBD2 (7 bases). From germline, CDR1 is LGHDT and CDR2 YNNKEL (reference sequence). The ends were cut back, 1 base at V and 7 bases at J, with 14 bases in the middle. This CDR3 is 14 amino acids long.

This chain uses TRBV27 with TRBJ1-1; weak D call: TRBD1 (5 bases). Germline assignment: CDR1 MNHEY and CDR2 SMNVEV (reference sequence). Trimming cost V 2 bases and J 4 bases, with 8 bases left between them. This CDR3 is built from 13 residues. The CDR3 DNA is TGTGCCAGCAGTTTAGACAGCTCCACTGAAGCTTTCTTT. Amino acids: CASSLDSSTEAFF.

The CDR3 loop is CASSKTGRVHSPLHF. CDR3 bases: TGTGCCAGCAGCAAAACGGGCAGGGTGCATTCACCCCTCCACTTT. The chain is built from TRBV21-1 and TRBJ1-6; the table's D call, TRBD1, has no DNA check behind it. TRBV21-1 is classified as a pseudogene. The CDR3 extends over 15 amino acids.

This sequence joins TRBV7-9 and TRBJ2-7, with D unresolved. Germline loops: CDR1 SEHNR, CDR2 FQNEAQ (reference sequence). CDR3 length: 15 amino acids. Deletions cut 1 base from V and 5 bases from J, with 15 bases between. The CDR3, as DNA: TGTGCCAGCAGCTTAGGCGGTGAACCTGTCAACGAGCAGTACTTC. It encodes CASSLGGEPVNEQYF.

This rearrangement joins TRBV30 to TRBJ1-5; D is ambiguous. The ends were cut back, 3 bases at V and 6 bases at J, with 9 bases in the middle. This CDR3 has 12 amino acids. CDR1 and CDR2 from the germline V gene are GTSNPN and SVGIG (reference sequence). As DNA, the CDR3 is TGTGCCTGGAGCGCAGTACGTCAGCCCCAGCATTTT. It specifies CAWSAVRQPQHF.

V usage is TRBV6-5 and J usage is TRBJ1-5; D might be TRBD1 (6 bases). The length of the CDR3 is 15 residues. Trimming pared 7 bases from V and 3 bases from J, leaving 16 bases between. Germline-derived CDR1 and CDR2 are MNHEY and SVGAGI. CDR3 sequence reads: CASNSIQGPNQPQHF. CDR3 bases: TGTGCCAGCAACTCGATACAGGGCCCCAATCAGCCCCAGCATTTT.

The V gene is TRBV27, the J gene TRBJ2-1; 8 nucleotides align to TRBD1. Per the germline V gene, CDR1 is MNHEY and CDR2 is SMNVEV (reference sequence). This CDR3 spans 14 amino acids. V gave up 0 bases and J gave up 7 bases; unmatched junction bases: 2. The CDR3 DNA is TGTGCCAGCAGTTTATCGAGGACAGGGAATGAGCAGTTCTTC. This gives the protein CASSLSRTGNEQFF.

The chain links TRBV7-2 to TRBJ1-1; 8 bases are a match to TRBD1. The ends lost 11 bases at V and 4 bases at J; junction bases unmatched: 3. Germline CDR1 reads SGHTA; CDR2 reads FQGNSA. The CDR3 is made up of 11 amino acids. Here the CDR3 reads CAQGAGTEAFF. The CDR3 coding sequence is TGTGCCCAGGGGGCCGGCACTGAAGCTTTCTTT.

The chain couples TRBV6-5 to TRBJ1-1; tentative D call: TRBD1 (5 bases). Trimming left V 6 bases short and J 5 bases short, with 16 bases between. Germline assignment: CDR1 MNHEY and CDR2 SVGAGI. The CDR3 loop spans 14 amino acids. DNA of the CDR3: TGTGCCAGCAGATCGAGGGGTGGAGGGACTGAAGCTTTCTTT. Its translation: CASRSRGGGTEAFF.

Only a few counts were recorded for this clone. The CDR3 region is CAISRDTNTEAFF. The CDR3 nucleotides are TGTGCCATCTCCCGGGACACCAACACTGAAGCTTTCTTT. The chain has TRBV4-2 and TRBJ1-1, with D possibly TRBD1 on 6 matching bases. CDR1 and CDR2 from the germline V gene are LGHNA and YNFKEQ. The CDR3 runs 13 residues. V was shortened by 10 bases and J by 2 bases, with 14 bases between the two germline ends.

The CDR3 sequence: CASTTWGSGGGNEQFF. CDR3 nucleotides: TGTGCCAGCACCACCTGGGGGAGCGGGGGAGGCAATGAGCAGTTCTTC. The rearrangement joins TRBV11-2 to TRBJ2-1; 8 bases match TRBD2. V was pared by 7 bases and J by 6 bases, with 14 bases of the junction left unmatched. The CDR3 consists of 16 residues. Germline CDR1 SGHAT, CDR2 FQNNGV.

The rearrangement links TRBV5-1 to TRBJ2-3, with D maybe TRBD2 (6 bases). This CDR3 has 14 amino acids. V lost 4 bases to trimming and J lost 0 bases, with 9 bases between them. The germline CDR1 and CDR2 sequences are SGHRS and YFSETQ. The chain's CDR3 is CASSVAVSTDTQYF. CDR3 nucleotide sequence: TGCGCCAGCAGCGTAGCGGTTAGCACAGATACGCAGTATTTT.

This clone showed up just once. The rearrangement joins TRBV5-1 to TRBJ2-5; D is possibly TRBD1 (6 bases). This CDR3 is 15 amino acids long. The ends were cut back, 0 bases at V and 5 bases at J, with 14 bases in the middle. CDR1 is SGHRS and CDR2 is YFSETQ in the germline V gene. The CDR3 sequence: CASSLAGPGEETQYF. The CDR3 region has the DNA TGCGCCAGCAGCTTGGCCGGTCCAGGGGAGGAGACCCAGTACTTC.

This rearrangement joins TRBV6-4 to TRBJ2-1; D remains unclear. This CDR3 spans 13 amino acids. V was cut by 0 bases and J by 3 bases, with 3 bases left in between. The germline gives CDR1 MRHNA, CDR2 SNTAGT. CDR3 coding DNA: TGTGCCAGCAGTGACTCTAGCTACAATGAGCAGTTCTTC. Protein sequence: CASSDSSYNEQFF.

CDR3 amino acids: CASSPEGLLNSPLHF. CDR3 bases: TGTGCCAGCTCACCCGAGGGACTCTTGAATTCACCCCTCCACTTT. The chain joins TRBV18 to TRBJ1-6; TRBD1 might be the D (5 bases). In germline, CDR1 is KGHSH, CDR2 LQKENI. V lost 3 bases and J lost 7, with 13 bases in between. CDR3 length: 15 amino acids.